The rows below give T cell receptor beta chains drawn from one sample of a study of cytomegalovirus exposure and HLA in healthy donors. TCRdb's table, derived via immunoSEQ multiplex PCR, lists solely in-frame clones and lacks some. The data show some 130,000 clones, approximately 61% seen once. Sequenced input: PBMCs. The receptors shown here come from a man aged 25-45 years in good health and CMV-seropositive. The CDR3 runs from the conserved cysteine through the conserved F or W. Clone size is given for some rows only: seen once, a few or many times, or a class if the clone is expanded.

TRBJ2-3	once	TRBV28	CASSLWRAGELGEGESSTDTQYF
TRBJ2-3	-	TRBV30	CAWQGALDTQYF
TRBJ2-7	few	TRBV4-1	CASSQKNRDSYEQYF
TRBJ2-7	few	TRBV14	CASSQGLANTEQYF
TRBJ2-3	-	TRBV5-6	CASSPTSGTQYF
TRBJ2-6	few	TRBV7-9	CASSLAGGIGANVLTF
TRBJ2-7	-	TRBV9	CASSVGVSRERRNEQYF
TRBJ1-5	-	TRBV15	CATSRDRGSQPQHF
TRBJ2-3	-	TRBV28	CASSPTSGSRTDTQYF
TRBJ1-1	-	TRBV5-1	CASSLHAARANTEAFF
TRBJ2-1	once	TRBV29-1	CSVEDPGTSRVNEQFF
TRBJ1-3	once	TRBV7-4	CASSLRGLGGNTIYF
TRBJ2-4	-	TRBV9	CASSSRLAGSAGDIQYF
TRBJ2-2	-	TRBV5-5	CASSIGTQNTGELFF
TRBJ2-7	-	TRBV5-6	CASSRDSYNPDFYEQYF
TRBJ2-3	-	TRBV20-1	CSASEPDTQYF
TRBJ2-3	-	TRBV10-3	CAISEYSLGDTQYF
TRBJ1-4	once	TRBV5-1	CASSPRVLGNEKLFF
TRBJ2-5	-	TRBV10-3	CAISESLAGSKSRGEETQYF
TRBJ1-1	-	TRBV9	CASSLAGTGLFAEAFF
TRBJ1-5	-	TRBV7-9	CASSSGTASNQPQHF
TRBJ2-3	few	TRBV29-1	CSVDCRGSSTDTQYF
TRBJ2-1	-	TRBV2	CASMPGQNNEQFF
TRBJ1-1	-	TRBV7-9	CASSLQAGGWYTEAFF
TRBJ1-1	-	TRBV9	CASSVQGAEAFF
TRBJ2-1	few	TRBV7-3	CASSPFPTGNEQFF
TRBJ1-6	few	TRBV10-3	CAISPRTGDDSGNSPLHF
TRBJ2-1	-	TRBV4-1	CASSYKTGSSSSYNEQFF
TRBJ1-2	-	TRBV9	CASSGRGGEGYGYTF
TRBJ2-3	-	TRBV5-8	CASSLERGDTQYF
TRBJ1-4	-	TRBV4-1	CASSQPPDRAPHTNEKLFF
TRBJ1-3	-	TRBV6-1	CASSETSLWPGNTIYF
TRBJ1-5	few	TRBV6-5	CASSRQTGKPQHF